Given below is one T cell receptor (beta chain) in context. There is no known antigen for this receptor. There are no base qualities to consult, and no much larger clone falls within one base. The record originates from a study of blood T cell repertoires in COVID-19 (dated by TCRdb to the early 2020s). Describing the broader study: Collaborator samples came from the United States, Italy and Spain and covered acute and convalescent phases of COVID-19. The repertoires were made available in a free public database intended to serve as a resource for research on the immune response to SARS-CoV-2. Where available, HLA class I and class II types were taken from metadata supplied by the sample provider and were not determined by assay-based typing. Subjects who had been exposed to COVID-19, were actively infected with it, or had recovered from it provided the deeply sampled blood TCRbeta repertoires that made up the dataset. The samples were drawn from the first 160 participants of the ongoing ImmuneRACE study and from 1,254 subjects provided by 6 global collaborators. The prospective study material was composed of cDNA or gDNA derived from T cells, B-cell-depleted T cells, or PBMCs. The sample metadata nearly always contained a de-identified subject ID, COVID-19 status, age in years and sex. General study outcomes and caveats: How much clinical and demographic metadata was included differed by source and by participant, and the metadata was provided uncurated.

TCRbeta CDR3 regions were amplified from genomic DNA using the immunoSEQ Assay, a bias-controlled multiplex PCR. Per the original workflow: The number of nucleated cells in each sample was estimated by amplification of reference gene primers within the assay. Sequence reads were collapsed and filtered to measure the absolute abundance of every unique TCRbeta CDR3 rearrangement. For each sample, productive Simpson clonality was calculated as the square root of Simpson's diversity index over productive rearrangements. TCRdb holds this immuneACCESS table with in-frame rearrangements only. Some clones are missing; in checked studies, unresolved V genes explain under half, and the rest has no known cause. That table gives V, J and clone size, and the DNA gave D and trimming. In this sample the table shows 50,000 to 75,000 clones, around 77% of which occur a single time. The biggest ten clones account for about 20% of the sample.

Collaborating institutions collected whole blood in K2EDTA tubes following their own protocols. For TCRbeta analysis, collaborators shipped samples in one of three forms: frozen whole blood, isolated PBMCs, or DNA extracted from either of those sample types. V is clipped by 5 bases and J by 3 bases, and the sequence between their germline boundaries is 10 bases long. Measured from the cysteine to the phenylalanine, the CDR3 is 13 residues long. Left in the record is the CDR3 DNA by itself, 39 bases read in frame from the first base. CDR1 SGHTA and CDR2 FQGTGA are derived from the germline V gene. The source of this sequence is a man older than 75 with active or convalescent COVID-19. The chain links TRBV7-3 with TRBJ1-1, with the D gene not confidently named. The sequenced sample was peripheral blood. The CDR3 region has the sequence CASSPRSDTEAFF. The bases are TGTGCCAGCAGCCCTCGCAGTGACACTGAAGCTTTCTTT.